The subject of this entry is one T cell receptor (beta chain). Its antigen is still unknown. This sample was included in a study of blood T cells in healthy people across ages. Study-wide results and caveats: Older age coincided with a roughly linear decline in TCR beta diversity per million T cells. Naive CD4+ cells and diversity were both higher in long-lived donors than in aged donors.

A second about 6 to 12 cycle PCR used barcoded and J-beta primers. Each CDR3 protein is one row after TCRdb ran MiXCR on the 5' RACE reads. The repertoire consists of roughly 1.7 million distinct CDR3 sequences, with 34% occurring once and the leading ten covering roughly 10%. The TCR comes from a woman in her 30s in good health. Material for sequencing was blood.

In DNA form, the CDR3 reads TGTGCCAGCTCACCCCTTACAGGGGAAGAGACCCAGTACTTC. Its translation: CASSPLTGEETQYF. The J gene is TRBJ2-5, the V gene TRBV18, with TRBD1 identical over 7 bases. The germline V gene has CDR1 KGHSH and CDR2 LQKENI. Losses at the gene ends were 3 bases for V and 3 bases for J; bases not matched to a gene: 4. This CDR3 comprises 14 residues. The complete variable domain, with remaining parts taken from reference TRBV18 and TRBJ2-5, reads NAGVMQNPRHLVRRRGQEARLRCSPMKGHSHVYWYRQLPEEGLKFMVYLQKENIIDESGMPKERFSAEFPKEGPSILRIQQVVRGDSAAYFCASSPLTGEETQYFGPGTRLLVL.